This T cell receptor beta chain is drawn from a study of naive and memory T cell subsets. Study results and limitations: Especially in CD8 cells, naive repertoires contained a few larger clonotypes, possibly CD45RA-re-expressing memory cells.

Both TRBC1 and TRBC2 were covered by a beta constant-region primer of two equimolar oligonucleotides. Ligated cDNA was amplified by four rounds of PCR with nested alpha and beta constant-region primers and SP2. An oligonucleotide with the SP2 primer and a 12-nucleotide UMI was ligated to the cDNA 3' end. TCRdb processed the UMI-ligation and nested PCR reads anew with MiXCR; each CDR3 protein has one entry. The table includes under 150,000 distinct CDR3 sequences, approximately 20% detected once. J was trimmed by 5 bases and V by 3 bases; bases with no gene match: 9. The germline V gene encodes CDR1 DFQATT and CDR2 SNEGSKA (reference sequence). The CDR3 spans 15 residues. A remark on this clonotype: Its antigen is currently unknown.

The clonotype was recovered from a human donor in good health. Sequenced material: naive CD8+ T cells from blood. The J gene is TRBJ2-3, the V gene TRBV20-1, with 9 bases matching TRBD2. DNA of the CDR3: TGCAGTGCTAGTCCCCGTCTAGCGGGGATAGATACGCAGTATTTT. As protein: CSASPRLAGIDTQYF.